Listed below are T cell receptor beta chains from one sample, sequenced in a study of CD8 T cells in ankylosing spondylitis. TCRdb independently ran MiXCR on the 5' RACE reads; one entry per CDR3 protein. The sample has some 120,000 distinct CDR3 sequences; roughly 13% are singletons. Source material: blood, either unsorted or a sorted T cell fraction (not recorded which). The receptors stem from a female donor with ankylosing spondylitis or in good health (not recorded which). Each CDR3 is given with its conserved first and last residue. Fields, in order: clone size, D gene, J gene, V gene, CDR3 protein, CDR3 DNA. D genes are given only for firm matches. Not every row has a clone size; where given, it reads once, few, many or a size class.

size: many; D: TRBD2; J: TRBJ2-2; V: TRBV5-5; CDR3: CASSLWGGRNTGELFF; DNA: TGTGCCAGCAGCTTGTGGGGCGGGAGGAACACCGGGGAGCTGTTTTTT
size: NA; D: NA; J: TRBJ1-3; V: TRBV30; CDR3: CAWMLAGSTGNTIYF; DNA: TGTGCCTGGATGCTGGCAGGCTCTACTGGAAACACCATATATTTT
size: few; D: NA; J: TRBJ2-1; V: TRBV20-1; CDR3: CSARDRLGSYNEQFF; DNA: TGCAGTGCTAGAGATCGACTGGGCTCCTACAATGAGCAGTTCTTC
size: many; D: TRBD2; J: TRBJ2-3; V: TRBV15; CDR3: CATSRDKFGGSRRDTQYF; DNA: TGTGCCACCAGCAGAGATAAGTTCGGGGGGTCCCGGCGAGATACGCAGTATTTT
size: few; D: NA; J: TRBJ2-5; V: TRBV12-3/TRBV12-4; CDR3: CASSLRTEYQETQYF; DNA: TGTGCCAGCAGTTTAAGGACGGAGTACCAAGAGACCCAGTACTTC
size: many; D: NA; J: TRBJ2-1; V: TRBV18; CDR3: CASSPSIGQLGEQFF; DNA: TGTGCCAGCTCACCTTCTATCGGGCAGTTGGGTGAGCAGTTCTTC
size: NA; D: NA; J: TRBJ2-7; V: TRBV5-6; CDR3: CASSFCGECEQYF; DNA: TGTGCCAGCAGCTTCTGTGGGGAGTGCGAGCAGTACTTC
size: many; D: NA; J: TRBJ2-1; V: TRBV10-3; CDR3: CAIRGARNEQFF; DNA: TGTGCCATCAGGGGGGCGCGTAATGAGCAGTTCTTC
size: NA; D: NA; J: TRBJ2-1; V: TRBV5-5; CDR3: CASSILAAYNEQFF; DNA: TGTGCCAGCAGCATTTTAGCGGCATACAATGAGCAGTTCTTC
size: NA; D: NA; J: TRBJ2-1; V: TRBV2; CDR3: CASSFGPHEHFF; DNA: TGTGCCAGCAGTTTCGGTCCTCATGAGCATTTCTTC
size: NA; D: NA; J: TRBJ2-3; V: TRBV7-9; CDR3: CASRHRERADTQYF; DNA: TGTGCCAGCAGACACAGGGAACGCGCAGATACGCAGTATTTT
size: many; D: TRBD2; J: TRBJ2-3; V: TRBV20-1; CDR3: CSAPRTSGSDTQYF; DNA: TGCAGTGCTCCCAGGACTAGCGGGTCGGATACGCAGTATTTT
size: NA; D: NA; J: TRBJ2-5; V: TRBV3-1; CDR3: CASKRERLQETQYF; DNA: TGTGCCAGCAAACGGGAGCGGTTACAAGAGACCCAGTACTTC
size: many; D: NA; J: TRBJ2-4; V: TRBV20-1; CDR3: CSASQDNKNIQYF; DNA: TGCAGTGCTAGTCAAGATAACAAAAACATTCAGTACTTC
size: many; D: TRBD2; J: TRBJ2-3; V: TRBV7-8; CDR3: CASSWRLAGGQDTQYF; DNA: TGTGCCAGCAGCTGGAGACTAGCGGGGGGGCAAGATACGCAGTATTTT
size: few; D: TRBD2; J: TRBJ2-1; V: TRBV9; CDR3: CASSVTSGSYNEQFF; DNA: TGTGCCAGCAGCGTAACTAGCGGATCCTACAATGAGCAGTTCTTC
size: medium-sized; D: TRBD2; J: TRBJ2-7; V: TRBV20-1; CDR3: CSANSGSIEQYF; DNA: TGCAGTGCCAATAGCGGGAGTATTGAGCAGTACTTC
size: NA; D: NA; J: TRBJ2-2; V: TRBV7-9; CDR3: CASSLDVFGELFF; DNA: TGTGCCAGCAGCTTAGACGTTTTCGGGGAGCTGTTTTTT
size: many; D: TRBD1; J: TRBJ1-6; V: TRBV29-1; CDR3: CSVEEDYTGQDLGSPLHF; DNA: TGCAGCGTTGAAGAGGACTATACGGGACAGGATCTTGGTTCACCCCTCCACTTT
size: NA; D: TRBD2; J: TRBJ2-5; V: TRBV7-2; CDR3: CASSLRLAGGETQYF; DNA: TGTGCCAGCAGCTTAAGGCTAGCGGGTGGGGAGACCCAGTACTTC
size: NA; D: TRBD1; J: TRBJ1-2; V: TRBV19; CDR3: CASIPKPGQGRANYGYTF; DNA: TGTGCCAGTATCCCAAAACCGGGACAGGGGAGAGCTAACTATGGCTACACCTTC
size: NA; D: NA; J: TRBJ1-2; V: TRBV19; CDR3: CAGRLRENYGYTF; DNA: TGTGCCGGTAGGTTGCGGGAGAACTATGGCTACACCTTC
size: many; D: TRBD2; J: TRBJ2-7; V: TRBV12-3/TRBV12-4; CDR3: CASSSGSRYEQYF; DNA: TGTGCCAGCAGTAGCGGGAGTCGGTACGAGCAGTACTTC
size: NA; D: TRBD2; J: TRBJ2-3; V: TRBV7-3; CDR3: CASSATHFSGGSTDTQYF; DNA: TGTGCCAGCAGCGCAACCCACTTTAGCGGGGGAAGCACAGATACGCAGTATTTT
size: few; D: NA; J: TRBJ2-7; V: TRBV18; CDR3: CASSLGSPGAVNEQYF; DNA: TGTGCCAGCTCACTAGGGTCGCCAGGGGCGGTGAACGAGCAGTACTTC
size: many; D: NA; J: TRBJ1-2; V: TRBV12-3/TRBV12-4; CDR3: CASSFYGTKVNYGYTF; DNA: TGTGCCAGCAGTTTTTATGGGACAAAAGTTAACTATGGCTACACCTTC
size: few; D: NA; J: TRBJ2-1; V: TRBV5-1; CDR3: CASSTTRGEQFF; DNA: TGCGCCAGCAGCACGACTAGGGGTGAGCAGTTCTTC
size: many; D: NA; J: TRBJ2-5; V: TRBV20-1; CDR3: CSAQIPPETQYF; DNA: TGCAGTGCGCAGATCCCCCCAGAGACCCAGTACTTC
size: NA; D: NA; J: TRBJ2-1; V: TRBV6-4; CDR3: CASSPAGTSYNEQFF; DNA: TGTGCCAGCAGCCCAGCGGGTACCTCCTACAATGAGCAGTTCTTC
size: few; D: NA; J: TRBJ2-2; V: TRBV21-1; CDR3: CASISLSRDQNTGELFF; DNA: TGTGCCAGCATCTCCCTTAGCAGGGACCAGAACACCGGGGAGCTGTTTTTT
size: many; D: TRBD1; J: TRBJ2-7; V: TRBV5-1; CDR3: CASSSVPGTGGEQYF; DNA: TGCGCCAGCAGTTCGGTCCCCGGGACAGGGGGAGAGCAGTACTTC
size: many; D: TRBD2; J: TRBJ2-5; V: TRBV5-1; CDR3: CASSPLAGGMKTQYF; DNA: TGCGCCAGCAGCCCCCTGGCGGGGGGCATGAAGACCCAGTACTTC
size: few; D: NA; J: TRBJ2-3; V: TRBV5-1; CDR3: CASSFLRPDADTQYF; DNA: TGCGCCAGCAGCTTCCTCAGGCCCGACGCAGATACGCAGTATTTT
size: few; D: TRBD1; J: TRBJ1-1; V: TRBV13; CDR3: CASTRQGWSTEAFF; DNA: TGTGCCAGCACCAGACAGGGTTGGAGCACTGAAGCTTTCTTT
size: NA; D: TRBD1; J: TRBJ1-2; V: TRBV29-1; CDR3: CSVDLDREENGYTF; DNA: TGCAGCGTTGATCTCGACAGGGAGGAGAATGGCTACACCTTC
size: few; D: NA; J: TRBJ2-7; V: TRBV29-1; CDR3: CSTYGAGLWSSYEQYF; DNA: TGCAGCACTTATGGGGCGGGACTCTGGAGCTCCTACGAGCAGTACTTC
size: few; D: TRBD1; J: TRBJ1-1; V: TRBV12-3/TRBV12-4; CDR3: CASSLGQGLEAFF; DNA: TGTGCCAGCAGCCTAGGACAGGGGCTTGAAGCTTTCTTT
size: many; D: NA; J: TRBJ2-5; V: TRBV5-1; CDR3: CASSFGGSQETQYF; DNA: TGCGCCAGCAGCTTTGGGGGCTCCCAAGAGACCCAGTACTTC
size: few; D: NA; J: TRBJ2-1; V: TRBV15; CDR3: CATSRDKVLAHEQFF; DNA: TGTGCCACCAGCAGAGATAAGGTACTAGCCCATGAGCAGTTCTTC
size: many; D: NA; J: TRBJ2-7; V: TRBV9; CDR3: CASSVSTVSYEQYF; DNA: TGTGCCAGCAGCGTATCAACAGTCTCCTACGAGCAGTACTTC
size: few; D: NA; J: TRBJ1-2; V: TRBV6-1; CDR3: CASSEAPGSGYGYTF; DNA: TGTGCCAGCAGTGAAGCGCCGGGGTCGGGCTATGGCTACACCTTC
size: NA; D: NA; J: TRBJ2-7; V: TRBV20-1; CDR3: CSARGGTTTYEQYF; DNA: TGCAGTGCTAGAGGGGGGACCACGACCTACGAGCAGTACTTC
size: many; D: NA; J: TRBJ1-5; V: TRBV30; CDR3: CAWSGDAYQPQHF; DNA: TGTGCCTGGAGTGGGGACGCGTATCAGCCCCAGCATTTT
size: many; D: NA; J: TRBJ2-7; V: TRBV18; CDR3: CASSPDSYEQYF; DNA: TGTGCCAGCTCTCCTGATTCTTACGAGCAGTACTTC
size: many; D: NA; J: TRBJ2-7; V: TRBV5-5; CDR3: CASSPTITYEQYF; DNA: TGTGCCAGCAGCCCGACGATAACCTACGAGCAGTACTTC
size: NA; D: NA; J: TRBJ2-7; V: TRBV27; CDR3: CASGFSSFYEQYF; DNA: TGTGCCAGCGGTTTTTCGAGTTTCTACGAGCAGTACTTC
size: NA; D: TRBD1; J: TRBJ2-1; V: TRBV20-1; CDR3: CSARDRRHEQFF; DNA: TGCAGTGCGAGGGACAGGAGACATGAGCAGTTCTTC
size: many; D: NA; J: TRBJ1-5; V: TRBV20-1; CDR3: CSAGREYSNQPQHF; DNA: TGCAGTGCTGGGAGGGAGTACAGCAATCAGCCCCAGCATTTT
size: few; D: TRBD2; J: TRBJ2-1; V: TRBV7-2; CDR3: CASSYAGREGEQFF; DNA: TGTGCCAGCAGCTATGCCGGCCGGGAGGGTGAGCAGTTCTTC
size: few; D: TRBD1; J: TRBJ1-5; V: TRBV29-1; CDR3: CSVSRDSESQPQHF; DNA: TGCAGCGTCAGCCGGGACAGTGAATCTCAGCCCCAGCATTTT
size: NA; D: NA; J: TRBJ2-5; V: TRBV24-1; CDR3: CATSDLTGGVQETQYF; DNA: TGTGCCACCAGTGATTTGACAGGAGGGGTGCAAGAGACCCAGTACTTC
size: once; D: TRBD2; J: TRBJ2-3; V: TRBV30; CDR3: CAWTSGGSDTQYF; DNA: TGTGCCTGGACTAGCGGGGGGTCAGATACGCAGTATTTT
size: many; D: NA; J: TRBJ1-5; V: TRBV19; CDR3: CARTGQPQHF; DNA: TGTGCCAGGACTGGTCAGCCCCAGCATTTT
size: many; D: NA; J: TRBJ1-6; V: TRBV27; CDR3: CASSYGDTGALHF; DNA: TGTGCCAGCAGTTATGGGGACACGGGAGCCCTCCACTTT
size: NA; D: NA; J: TRBJ2-3; V: TRBV5-5; CDR3: CASSVRGDGDTQYF; DNA: TGTGCCAGCAGCGTACGAGGGGATGGAGATACGCAGTATTTT